The 4 T cell receptor beta chains below all came from one sample that was sequenced in a study of CD8 T cells in ankylosing spondylitis. In TCRdb, the 5' RACE reads were re-called with MiXCR into one record per CDR3 protein. The sample includes about 100,000 distinct CDR3 sequences, around 10% of them seen just once. Specimen: blood, either unsorted or a sorted T cell fraction (not recorded which). Receptors originate from a male donor with ankylosing spondylitis or in good health (not recorded which).

There are many counts of this clonotype. The V gene is TRBV20-1, the J gene TRBJ2-3; D is perhaps TRBD1 (6 bases). Germline values: CDR1 DFQATT, CDR2 SNEGSKA (reference sequence). CDR3 length equals 15 residues. With 6 bases removed from V and 0 bases from J, the gap between germline ends came to 16 bases. The CDR3 DNA reads as TGCAGTGCCCGAGGGACAACCTCGAGCACAGATACGCAGTATTTT. Amino acid sequence: CSARGTTSSTDTQYF.

The gene calls are TRBV3-1 and TRBJ1-2, with D tentatively TRBD1 (6 bases). V dropped 4 bases and J dropped 3 bases, with 12 bases sitting between them. Germline CDR1 is LGHDT and CDR2 is YNNKEL (reference sequence). CDR3 length equals 14 residues. The CDR3 sequence: CASSPLGGHYGYTF. CDR3 nucleotides: TGTGCCAGCAGCCCTCTAGGGGGACACTATGGCTACACCTTC.

This clonotype was seen many times. This sequence joins TRBV2 and TRBJ1-1; D unclear. Germline V lookup: CDR1 SNHLY, CDR2 FYNNEI. The CDR3 has 13 residues. CDR3 in amino acids: CAGSWAMNTEAFF. In DNA form, the CDR3 reads TGTGCGGGATCATGGGCCATGAACACTGAAGCTTTCTTT.

The sample holds many counts of this clonotype. The rearrangement uses TRBV7-9 and TRBJ1-6; D perhaps matches TRBD1 (5 bases). Germline lookup yields CDR1 SEHNR and CDR2 FQNEAQ (reference sequence). Trimming shortened V by 2 bases and J by 6 bases, and 8 bases separated the two germline ends. The CDR3 extends over 14 amino acids. CDR3: CASSLIGANSPLHF. The CDR3 DNA reads TGTGCCAGCAGCTTAATAGGGGCTAATTCACCCCTCCACTTT.